A selection of T cell receptor beta chains follows, all from one sample in a study of blood T cell repertoires in COVID-19. Produced via immunoSEQ multiplex PCR; TCRdb's table is partial and in-frame only. The profile shows 75,000 to 95,000 clones, around nine tenths of them singletons. The sample consisted of peripheral blood. These receptors were taken from a man aged 45-60 years with active COVID-19. CDR3s include the opening cysteine and the closing phenylalanine or tryptophan. D genes are given only for firm matches. The size of a clone is reported for some rows only, either as once, few or many, or as a class for expanded clones.

J gene	D gene	V gene	clone size	CDR3 protein	CDR3 DNA
TRBJ1-2	-	TRBV3-1/TRBV3-2	-	CASSADLSYTF	TGTGCCAGCAGCGCGGACTTAAGCTACACCTTC
TRBJ2-2	-	TRBV11-2	once	CASSLAFGSVGGELFF	TGTGCCAGCAGCTTAGCTTTCGGCAGCGTCGGGGGGGAGCTGTTTTTT
TRBJ2-7	TRBD2	TRBV28	-	CASSLGNGGEQYF	TGTGCCAGCAGTTTAGGAAACGGGGGGGAGCAGTACTTC
TRBJ1-2	-	TRBV5-5	-	CASSLEQLYGYTF	TGTGCCAGCAGCTTGGAACAGCTCTATGGCTACACCTTC
TRBJ1-6	-	TRBV2	-	CASSERGLLNSPLHF	TGTGCCAGCAGTGAAAGAGGGCTCTTAAATTCACCCCTCCACTTT
TRBJ1-2	TRBD1	TRBV27	-	CASSPLQGARGYTF	TGTGCCAGCAGCCCGTTACAGGGGGCAAGGGGCTACACCTTC
TRBJ2-1	TRBD2	TRBV7-9	-	CASSLSGGAGNEQFF	TGTGCCAGCAGCCTTAGCGGGGGGGCTGGGAATGAGCAGTTCTTC
TRBJ2-2	-	TRBV9	-	CASSVESAGELFF	TGTGCCAGCAGCGTAGAATCAGCCGGGGAGCTGTTTTTT
TRBJ2-1	-	TRBV3-1/TRBV3-2	-	CASTPGGDRQFF	TGTGCCAGCACCCCAGGCGGGGACCGACAGTTCTTC
TRBJ2-7	-	TRBV25-1	-	CASSPLEPTYEQYF	TGTGCCAGCAGCCCCCTCGAGCCTACCTACGAGCAGTACTTC
TRBJ2-2	-	TRBV11-2	-	CASSLQGNTGELFF	TGTGCCAGCAGTCTCCAGGGGAACACCGGGGAGCTGTTTTTT
TRBJ2-2	-	TRBV6-6	-	CASSYGQAGTGELFF	TGTGCCAGCAGTTACGGGCAGGCCGGCACCGGGGAGCTGTTTTTT
TRBJ2-3	TRBD2	TRBV6-4	-	CASSELAGGGTDTQYF	TGTGCCAGCAGTGAACTAGCGGGAGGGGGCACAGATACGCAGTATTTT
TRBJ2-7	-	TRBV7-2	once	CASSLRGAYEQYF	TGTGCCAGCAGCCTACGGGGGGCTTACGAGCAGTACTTC
TRBJ2-3	TRBD2	TRBV9	-	CASSAQRGASGRTTDTQYF	TGTGCCAGCAGCGCCCAACGGGGGGCTAGCGGGAGGACCACAGATACGCAGTATTTT
TRBJ2-7	-	TRBV19	-	CASSESSYEQYF	TGTGCCAGTAGTGAGAGCTCCTACGAGCAGTACTTC
TRBJ1-6	TRBD1	TRBV10-3	-	CAISEVKGADSPLHF	TGTGCCATCAGTGAAGTTAAGGGGGCGGATTCACCCCTCCACTTT
TRBJ2-7	TRBD1	TRBV19	-	CASSIASPGQGTYEQYF	TGTGCCAGTAGTATAGCTTCGCCGGGACAGGGTACCTACGAGCAGTACTTC
TRBJ1-3	-	TRBV19	-	CASSVQQHAGNTIYF	TGTGCCAGTAGCGTTCAACAGCACGCTGGGAACACCATATATTTT
TRBJ2-7	TRBD1	TRBV7-2	-	CASSFLRDRGYPYEQYF	TGTGCCAGCAGCTTCCTCCGGGACAGGGGCTATCCCTACGAGCAGTACTTC
TRBJ2-6	-	TRBV28	-	CASSLNPGRSGANVLTF	TGTGCCAGCAGTTTAAACCCTGGTCGGTCTGGGGCCAACGTCCTGACTTTC
TRBJ1-6	-	TRBV9	-	CASSQAASSYNSPLHF	TGTGCCAGCAGCCAAGCTGCGAGCTCCTATAATTCACCCCTCCACTTT
TRBJ2-3	TRBD1	TRBV13	-	CASSHWDRGRDTQYF	TGTGCCAGCAGCCATTGGGACAGGGGGAGGGATACGCAGTATTTT
TRBJ2-5	-	TRBV15	few	CATSRDGGTVPETQYF	TGTGCCACCAGCAGAGATGGGGGGACAGTACCAGAGACCCAGTACTTC
TRBJ1-2	TRBD1	TRBV7-3	-	CASSSIQGEGHYGYTF	TGTGCCAGCAGCTCGATACAGGGGGAGGGTCATTATGGCTACACCTTC
TRBJ2-3	TRBD1	TRBV7-3	-	CASSPNGQGTDTQYF	TGTGCCAGCAGCCCCAACGGACAGGGCACAGATACGCAGTATTTT
TRBJ1-2	-	TRBV28	-	CASSLYAGASENYGYTF	TGTGCCAGCAGTTTATATGCAGGGGCGTCGGAGAACTATGGCTACACCTTC
TRBJ2-7	-	TRBV5-1	-	CASSLAPGSYYEQYF	TGCGCCAGCAGCTTGGCCCCAGGGTCTTACTACGAGCAGTACTTC
TRBJ2-4	TRBD2	TRBV7-2	-	CASSWTSGGTGIIQYF	TGTGCCAGCAGCTGGACTAGCGGGGGAACCGGTATCATTCAGTACTTC
TRBJ2-7	TRBD2	TRBV7-3	-	CASSTRTSGEQYF	TGTGCCAGCAGCACTAGGACTAGCGGAGAGCAGTACTTC
TRBJ1-1	-	TRBV5-8	-	CASSFWRSEAFF	TGTGCCAGCAGCTTCTGGAGGTCTGAAGCTTTCTTT
TRBJ1-5	TRBD1	TRBV19	-	CASSIGAGTDSNQPQHF	TGTGCCAGTAGTATAGGAGCCGGGACAGATAGCAATCAGCCCCAGCATTTT
TRBJ1-1	-	TRBV14	-	CASSPGWLTEAFF	TGTGCCAGCAGCCCAGGGTGGCTCACTGAAGCTTTCTTT
TRBJ1-3	-	TRBV28	-	CASSFLPGRSGNTIYF	TGTGCCAGCAGTTTCCTGCCAGGCCGCTCTGGAAACACCATATATTTT
TRBJ1-4	-	TRBV5-1	once	CASREGQLKEKLFF	TGCGCCAGCAGAGAGGGACAACTGAAAGAAAAACTGTTTTTT
TRBJ1-1	TRBD1	TRBV2	-	CASSVGQGNTEAFF	TGTGCCAGCAGCGTGGGACAGGGGAACACTGAAGCTTTCTTT
TRBJ1-2	-	TRBV2	-	CATPRSLGKTDYYGYTF	TGTGCCACCCCGAGAAGCTTAGGGAAAACGGACTACTATGGCTACACCTTC
TRBJ2-3	TRBD2	TRBV11-3	-	CASSPPSGVSTDTQYF	TGTGCCAGCAGCCCCCCTAGCGGGGTTAGCACAGATACGCAGTATTTT
TRBJ2-5	TRBD1	TRBV3-1/TRBV3-2	-	CASSPWTGGIGETQYF	TGTGCCAGCAGCCCTTGGACAGGGGGAATCGGAGAGACCCAGTACTTC
TRBJ2-3	TRBD1	TRBV5-1	-	CASTRQGAIGDTQYF	TGCGCCAGCACCAGACAGGGGGCTATCGGGGATACGCAGTATTTT
TRBJ1-5	TRBD1	TRBV4-3	-	CASSRDRSNQPQHF	TGCGCCAGCAGCCGGGACAGAAGCAATCAGCCCCAGCATTTT
TRBJ2-7	-	TRBV28	-	CASTPWGDPPYEQYF	TGTGCCAGCACCCCATGGGGGGACCCACCTTACGAGCAGTACTTC
TRBJ1-1	-	TRBV10-3	once	CAISRAMNTEAFF	TGTGCCATCAGTCGTGCGATGAACACTGAAGCTTTCTTT
TRBJ2-3	TRBD1	TRBV5-4	-	CASTPGTGNTDTQYF	TGTGCCAGCACCCCTGGGACAGGTAACACAGATACGCAGTATTTT
TRBJ1-4	-	TRBV7-9	-	CASRGGGANEKLFF	TGTGCCAGCAGAGGCGGGGGGGCTAATGAAAAACTGTTTTTT
TRBJ2-7	TRBD2	TRBV11-2	-	CASSLGAGGPYEQYF	TGTGCCAGCAGCTTAGGAGCGGGAGGGCCCTACGAGCAGTACTTC
TRBJ1-1	-	TRBV19	-	CATAAGQGYMNTEAFF	TGTGCCACCGCGGCCGGGCAGGGTTACATGAACACTGAAGCTTTCTTT
TRBJ2-2	-	TRBV3-1/TRBV3-2	-	CASSQDPGTSGELFF	TGTGCCAGCAGCCAAGATCCAGGAACATCCGGGGAGCTGTTTTTT
TRBJ1-5	-	TRBV19	once	CASSIGAQGGLPQHF	TGTGCCAGTAGTATAGGAGCACAGGGTGGGCTGCCCCAGCATTTT
TRBJ2-3	TRBD2	TRBV5-4	-	CASSSGTSASTDTQYF	TGTGCCAGCAGCTCCGGGACTAGCGCAAGCACAGATACGCAGTATTTT
TRBJ2-7	TRBD1	TRBV18	-	CASSDPGQGVHEQYF	TGTGCCAGCTCGGATCCGGGACAGGGCGTCCACGAGCAGTACTTC